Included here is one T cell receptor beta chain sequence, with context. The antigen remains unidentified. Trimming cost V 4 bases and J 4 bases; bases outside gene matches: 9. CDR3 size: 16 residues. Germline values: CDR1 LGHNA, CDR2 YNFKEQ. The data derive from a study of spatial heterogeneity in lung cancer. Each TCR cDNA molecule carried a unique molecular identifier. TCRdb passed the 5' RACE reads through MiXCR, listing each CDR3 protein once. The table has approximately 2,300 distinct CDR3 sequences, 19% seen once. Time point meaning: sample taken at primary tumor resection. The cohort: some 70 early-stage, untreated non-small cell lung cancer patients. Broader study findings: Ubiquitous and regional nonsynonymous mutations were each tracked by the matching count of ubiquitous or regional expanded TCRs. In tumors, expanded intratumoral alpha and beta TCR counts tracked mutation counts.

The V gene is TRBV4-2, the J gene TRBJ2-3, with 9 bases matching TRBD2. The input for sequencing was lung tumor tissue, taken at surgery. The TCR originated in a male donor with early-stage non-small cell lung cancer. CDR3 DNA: TGTGCCAGCAGCCCATTAGCGGGGGCAGTGTCAGATACGCAGTATTTT. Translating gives CASSPLAGAVSDTQYF.